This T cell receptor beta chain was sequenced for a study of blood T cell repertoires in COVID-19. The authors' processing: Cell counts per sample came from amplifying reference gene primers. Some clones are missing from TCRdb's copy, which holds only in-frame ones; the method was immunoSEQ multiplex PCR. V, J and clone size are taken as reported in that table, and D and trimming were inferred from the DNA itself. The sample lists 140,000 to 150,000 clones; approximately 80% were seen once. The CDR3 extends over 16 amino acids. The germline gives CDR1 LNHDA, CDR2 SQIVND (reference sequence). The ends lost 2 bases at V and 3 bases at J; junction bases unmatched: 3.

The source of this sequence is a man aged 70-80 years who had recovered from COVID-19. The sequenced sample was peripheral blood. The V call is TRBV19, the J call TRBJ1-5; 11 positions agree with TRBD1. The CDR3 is CASSIKGQGDNQPQHF. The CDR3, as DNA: TGTGCCAGTAGTATAAAGGGACAGGGGGACAATCAGCCCCAGCATTTT. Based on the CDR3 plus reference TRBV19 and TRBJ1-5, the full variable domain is DGGITQSPKYLFRKEGQNVTLSCEQNLNHDAMYWYRQDPGQGLRLIYYSQIVNDFQKGDIAEGYSVSREKKESFPLTVTSAQKNPTAFYLCASSIKGQGDNQPQHFGDGTRLSIL.